Following are 10 T cell receptor beta chains from one sample sequenced in a study of blood T cell repertoires in COVID-19. TCRdb keeps only in-frame clones here, not all; method: immunoSEQ multiplex PCR. The repertoire includes about 270,000 clones, about 89% of them detected once, and roughly 8% sits in the top ten. The sample taken for sequencing was peripheral blood. The receptors come from a man in his forties with active or convalescent COVID-19.

V is TRBV7-6 and J is TRBJ1-4; no reliable D call. This CDR3 is built from 12 residues. CDR1 SGHVS and CDR2 FNYEAQ come from the germline V gene. The V and J ends lost 5 bases and 8 bases respectively, with 9 bases between them. This CDR3 is CASSREEEKLFF. The CDR3, as DNA: TGTGCCAGCAGCCGAGAAGAAGAAAAACTGTTTTTT.

Only one count was recorded for this clone. The rearrangement links TRBV7-2 to TRBJ2-1; TRBD2 matches at 7 bases. The CDR3 is 12 residues long. With 1 base clipped from V and 10 bases from J, the junction kept 1 base outside the gene matches. Germline V gene sequence: CDR1 SGHTA, CDR2 FQGNSA. CDR3 in amino acids: CASSLGGGEQFF. The CDR3 bases are TGTGCCAGCAGCTTAGGGGGGGGAGAGCAGTTCTTC.

The chain has TRBV28 and TRBJ2-1; 7 bases align to TRBD1. With 5 bases clipped from V and 7 bases from J, the junction kept 5 bases outside the gene matches. In germline, CDR1 is MDHEN, CDR2 SYDVKM. The length of the CDR3 is 13 residues. CDR3 sequence: CASSVGQVNEQFF. CDR3 bases: TGTGCCAGCAGTGTTGGACAGGTTAATGAGCAGTTCTTC.

V gene TRBV10-3 combines with J gene TRBJ2-3, with 11 bases aligning to TRBD2. The trim removed 11 bases at V and 2 bases at J, leaving 9 bases unmatched. This CDR3 spans 15 amino acids. CDR1 and CDR2 (germline): ENHRY, SYGVKD. CDR3 protein: CASKLAGEVTDTQYF. In nucleotides, the CDR3 is TGTGCCTCGAAACTAGCGGGGGAGGTCACAGATACGCAGTATTTT.

The gene calls are TRBV12-5 and TRBJ1-5, with 7 bases lining up with TRBD1. The germline V gene has CDR1 LGHNT and CDR2 FRNRAP. V dropped 5 bases and J dropped 2; count of bases not matched to a gene: 6. This CDR3 is built from 15 residues. The CDR3 here is CASGPPDRGNQPQHF. The CDR3 bases are TGTGCTAGTGGTCCCCCCGACAGGGGCAATCAGCCCCAGCATTTT.

This clone has just a few counts. The chain links TRBV5-4 to TRBJ1-4; 7 bases map to TRBD1. From germline, CDR1 is SGHNT and CDR2 YYREEE (reference sequence). This CDR3 is built from 16 residues. V shed 4 bases, J shed 0 bases, and the junction held 6 bases outside the gene matches. This CDR3 is CASSLRTGATNEKLFF. The CDR3 bases are TGTGCCAGCAGCCTTAGGACAGGTGCAACTAATGAAAAACTGTTTTTT. Full variable domain (remainder filled in from reference TRBV5-4 and TRBJ1-4): ETGVTQSPTHLIKTRGQQVTLRCSSQSGHNTVSWYQQALGQGPQFIFQYYREEENGRGNFPPRFSGLQFPNYSSELNVNALELDDSALYLCASSLRTGATNEKLFFGSGTQLSVL.

V usage is TRBV24-1 and J usage is TRBJ1-2; no reliable D call. Germline V gene data show CDR1 as KGHDR and CDR2 as SFDVKD. V was cut by 4 bases and J by 6 bases, with 23 bases left in between. The CDR3 spans 17 residues. CDR3 DNA: TGTGCCACCAGTGACCCCGATCCCGGGGTCGGCTTCAATGGCTACACCTTC. Amino acids: CATSDPDPGVGFNGYTF.

The V gene is TRBV13, the J gene TRBJ2-3, with D maybe TRBD2 (6 bases). The CDR3 sequence is 14 residues long. The germline gives CDR1 PRHDT, CDR2 FYEKMQ (reference sequence). The V end was cut by 6 bases, the J end by 0 bases, with 10 bases between. The CDR3 reads CASSEGLSTDTQYF. The CDR3 DNA reads TGTGCCAGCAGTGAGGGACTGAGCACAGATACGCAGTATTTT.

With respect to this clone: Other DNA sequences within the sample encode an identical CDR3. This chain uses TRBV29-1 with TRBJ2-7, with D unresolved. V lost 3 bases, J lost 0 bases, and 9 bases lay in between. There are 13 residues in the CDR3. Germline loops: CDR1 SQVTM, CDR2 ANQGSEA. This chain's CDR3 is CSVDGGSSYEQYF. CDR3 nucleotides: TGCAGCGTTGATGGCGGAAGCTCCTACGAGCAGTACTTC.

This rearrangement joins TRBV11-2 to TRBJ2-2, with 14 bases lining up with TRBD2. The CDR3 totals 18 residues. V was clipped by 4 bases and J by 5 bases; unmatched bases: 9. In germline, CDR1 is SGHAT, CDR2 FQNNGV. CDR3: CASSSHRGTSGSTGELFF. The DNA of the CDR3 is TGTGCCAGCAGCTCCCACCGCGGGACTAGCGGGAGTACCGGGGAGCTGTTTTTT.